A selection of T cell receptor beta chains follows, all from one sample in a study of PD-1 blockade in mismatch repair-deficient tumors. The protocol was immunoSEQ multiplex PCR, while the TCRdb copy is restricted to in-frame clones and leaves out a portion. The table includes some 130,000 clones, about 90% detected once. The material was peripheral blood, obtained approximately 72 weeks after starting pembrolizumab. The receptors were gathered from an adult with mismatch repair-deficient cancer. The CDR3 runs from the conserved cysteine through the conserved F or W. Fields, in order: clone size, D gene, V gene, J gene, CDR3 DNA, CDR3 protein. D genes are given only for firm matches. Clone size is stated in some rows and not others, as once, few, many or a class when expanded.

few,NA,TRBV12-5,TRBJ2-7,TGTGCTAGTGGTTTGGTAATTGGGCAGGAAACCTACGAGCAGTACTTC,CASGLVIGQETYEQYF
NA,NA,TRBV5-1,TRBJ1-2,TGCGCCAGCAGCTGGAACTACAGGGATGGGTTCTATGGCTACACCTTC,CASSWNYRDGFYGYTF
NA,NA,TRBV7-3,TRBJ2-6,TGTGCCAGCAGCCCCGGGTCGACAGGACTCTCTGGGGCCAACGTCCTGACTTTC,CASSPGSTGLSGANVLTF
NA,NA,TRBV4-3,TRBJ2-7,TGCGCCAGCAGCCAAGGTATTAGCGGATCCCCCGCCGAGCAGTACTTC,CASSQGISGSPAEQYF
NA,NA,TRBV11-1,TRBJ2-7,TGTGCCAGCAGCCTCCCCGGTGGGTACGAGCAGTACTTC,CASSLPGGYEQYF
NA,NA,TRBV7-8,TRBJ2-7,TGTGCCAGCAGCTTAGCGTGGCCTAGCTACGAGCAGTACTTC,CASSLAWPSYEQYF
NA,NA,TRBV19,TRBJ2-2,TGTGCCAGTAAATGGTATCTAGGAGGGACAGCGAACACCGGGGAGCTGTTTTTT,CASKWYLGGTANTGELFF
NA,NA,TRBV27,TRBJ2-5,TGTGCCAGCAGCAATATCTATGGGAGGGGGGAGACCCAGTACTTC,CASSNIYGRGETQYF
NA,TRBD1,TRBV27,TRBJ1-5,TGTGCCAGCAGTTTTATCGAGGGGGCTCAGCCCCAGCATTTT,CASSFIEGAQPQHF
NA,TRBD2,TRBV7-9,TRBJ2-7,TGTGCCAGCAGCTCAGGACTAGCGGGAGACCCCTACGAGCAGTACTTC,CASSSGLAGDPYEQYF
NA,NA,TRBV27,TRBJ2-7,TGTGCCAGCAGTTCCTTAGGGGCGGGCCGTCTAGAGCAGTACTTC,CASSSLGAGRLEQYF
NA,TRBD1,TRBV11-3,TRBJ2-3,TGTGCCAGCAGCCTCAGACAGGGCAGCACAGATACGCAGTATTTT,CASSLRQGSTDTQYF
once,TRBD2,TRBV5-4,TRBJ2-3,TGTGCCAGCAGCCCGCTGCCCAGCGGGAGGGCCCCAGATACGCAGTATTTT,CASSPLPSGRAPDTQYF
once,NA,TRBV7-6,TRBJ2-1,TGTGCCAGCAGCTTAAGGGAGGCCAATGAGCAGTTCTTC,CASSLREANEQFF
NA,NA,TRBV27,TRBJ2-7,TGTGCCAGCAGCGGCCTTGGAGGGGCCCACGAGCAGTACTTC,CASSGLGGAHEQYF
NA,TRBD2,TRBV13,TRBJ2-3,TGTGCCAGCAGCACGAAATTTAGCGGGAGACACACAGATACGCAGTATTTT,CASSTKFSGRHTDTQYF
NA,TRBD1,TRBV10-2,TRBJ2-5,TGCGCCAGCTTGGGACAGGGTCGAGAGACCCAGTACTTC,CASLGQGRETQYF
NA,TRBD2,TRBV11-3,TRBJ2-3,TGTGCCAGCAGCCCCCTATTGGGCGGGGGAAGCACAGATACGCAGTATTTT,CASSPLLGGGSTDTQYF
NA,NA,TRBV19,TRBJ2-7,TGTGCCAGTAGCGTGGCAGACTCCTACGAGCAGTACTTC,CASSVADSYEQYF
few,NA,TRBV25-1,TRBJ2-7,TGTGCCAGAACCTACGAGCAGTACTTC,CARTYEQYF
NA,NA,TRBV6-6,TRBJ1-1,TGTGCCAGCAGTCTCAGGGCCTACAACACTGAAGCTTTCTTT,CASSLRAYNTEAFF
NA,TRBD1,TRBV30,TRBJ2-5,TGTGCCTGGACCCGACAGGGGGCTTCCCAAGAGACCCAGTACTTC,CAWTRQGASQETQYF
NA,NA,TRBV6-6,TRBJ1-1,TGTGCCAGCAGTTACTCCGGACACCCGAACACTGAAGCTTTCTTT,CASSYSGHPNTEAFF
few,NA,TRBV29-1,TRBJ2-1,TGCAGCGTTGTTAGGTACAATGAGCAGTTCTTC,CSVVRYNEQFF
NA,NA,TRBV9,TRBJ1-1,TGTGCCAGCAGCGTAGACGGCAACACTGAAGCTTTCTTT,CASSVDGNTEAFF
NA,TRBD1,TRBV30,TRBJ2-4,TGTGCCTGGAGTAAAGGGGACAGTCTAGCCAAAAACATTCAGTACTTC,CAWSKGDSLAKNIQYF
NA,NA,TRBV11-2,TRBJ2-1,TGTGCCAGCAGTCCTGTCCACAATGAGCAGTTCTTC,CASSPVHNEQFF
NA,NA,TRBV27,TRBJ2-5,TGTGCCAGCAGTTTATTAGACGGGCAAGAGACCCAGTACTTC,CASSLLDGQETQYF
NA,NA,TRBV21-1,TRBJ2-3,TGTGCCAGCAGCACCGGGAGGGGCACAGATACGCAGTATTTT,CASSTGRGTDTQYF
NA,NA,TRBV29-1,TRBJ2-7,TGCAGCGTTGAGGGCTCGCCGTACGAGCAGTACTTC,CSVEGSPYEQYF
NA,TRBD2,TRBV4-3,TRBJ2-3,TGCGCCAGCAGCCAACACCCTACTAGCGGGGGTAGCACAGATACGCAGTATTTT,CASSQHPTSGGSTDTQYF
NA,NA,TRBV2,TRBJ1-1,TGTGCCAGCAGGGACACCGGGCTTAGTATGAACACTGAAGCTTTCTTT,CASRDTGLSMNTEAFF
NA,NA,TRBV29-1,TRBJ1-5,TGCAGCGTCGCCCGTTTAAGTGTAGGACAGTCAAGCAATCAGCCCCAGCATTTT,CSVARLSVGQSSNQPQHF
once,NA,TRBV7-9,TRBJ2-5,TGTGCCAGCAGCTTAGGTGGCAGGGTAAAAGAGACCCAGTACTTC,CASSLGGRVKETQYF
NA,NA,TRBV9,TRBJ2-5,TGTGCCAGCAGCGTAGATTCACTTCGGGAGACCCAGTACTTC,CASSVDSLRETQYF